This is a list of T cell receptor beta chains from one sample in a study of identical twins. Each CDR3 protein is one row after TCRdb ran MiXCR on the 5' RACE reads. This sample yields 500,000 to 600,000 distinct CDR3 sequences, of which around 20% are seen a single time; around 0.91% belongs to the top ten. These records were also assigned to another study, of T cells expressing NK-cell markers.

Sequenced material: CD4+ T cells sorted from blood. These receptors came from a woman between 18 and 29 years old in good health. The conserved cysteine and the conserved F or W are not part of the CDR3 here.

>TRBV29-1
SVWGGDGYT
>TRBV30
AWSAGSQQPQY
>TRBV4-3
ASSQEWGSNYGYT
>TRBV13
ASRQGLMNTEAF
>TRBV12-3/TRBV12-4
ASSRTGAQY
>TRBV5-4
ASSSPGTTSGGPKTGELF
>TRBV7-2
ASSLGWETDTQY
>TRBV6-1
ASSRISAGASEQF
>TRBV10-3
AINRNEGETQY
>TRBV10-3
AISSDRDEAF
>TRBV20-1
SAALDKRAYEQY
>TRBV10-3
AIAGDFNEKLF
>TRBV20-1
SASQTGNTEAF
>TRBV3-1
ASSQEIVKNIQY
>TRBV20-1
SAREGGYEQY
>TRBV5-1
ASSLRARSYNEQF
>TRBV5-1
ASRPPGGHTGELF
>TRBV20-1
SARVPGEQY
>TRBV9
ASSVRMTDGEAF
>TRBV10-3
AISRQFMGYT
>TRBV27
ASSVQLAGGRFGYEQY
>TRBV7-2
ASSSLTYEQY
>TRBV20-1
SAGQGIREAF
>TRBV19
ASSTQYTEAF
>TRBV20-1
SAPPGGANYNEQF
>TRBV6-1
ASSHPHRGRGTDTQY
>TRBV6-5
ATGQGPEQY
>TRBV2
ASGETQY
>TRBV7-9
ASSFYGFQANYGYT
>TRBV5-6
ASLFSGGLGETQY
>TRBV6-5
ASSSTRTYNEQF
>TRBV12-3/TRBV12-4
ASSLAPGGAF
>TRBV28
ASKSPQETQY
>TRBV27
ASSLDGWGAGEQY
>TRBV20-1
SAIMGTGYQPQH
>TRBV20-1
SAKGQGFEETQY
>TRBV5-1
ASSLEAGFGYT
>TRBV20-1
SATNRGFKAF